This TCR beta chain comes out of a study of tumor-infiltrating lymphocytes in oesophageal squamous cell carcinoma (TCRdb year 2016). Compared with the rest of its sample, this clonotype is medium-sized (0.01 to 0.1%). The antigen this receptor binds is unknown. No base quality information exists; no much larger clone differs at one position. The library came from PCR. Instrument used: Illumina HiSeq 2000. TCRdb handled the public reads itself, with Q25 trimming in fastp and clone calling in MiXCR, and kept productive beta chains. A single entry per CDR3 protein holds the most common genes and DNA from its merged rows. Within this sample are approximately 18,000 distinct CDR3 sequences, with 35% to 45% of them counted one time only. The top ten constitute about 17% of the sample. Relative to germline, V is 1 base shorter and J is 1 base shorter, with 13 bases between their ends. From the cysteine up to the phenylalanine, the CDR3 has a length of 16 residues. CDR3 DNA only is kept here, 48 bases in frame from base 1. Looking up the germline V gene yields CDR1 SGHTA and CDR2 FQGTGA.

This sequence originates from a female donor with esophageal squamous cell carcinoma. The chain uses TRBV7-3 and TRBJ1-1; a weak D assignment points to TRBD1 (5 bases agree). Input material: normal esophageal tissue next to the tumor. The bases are TGTGCCAGCAGCTTAATTGCAGGGATCGGGAACACTGAAGCTTTCTTT. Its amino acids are CASSLIAGIGNTEAFF.